What follows are 10 T cell receptor beta chains derived from one specimen sequenced in a study of blood T cell repertoires in COVID-19. Produced via immunoSEQ multiplex PCR; TCRdb's table is partial and in-frame only. The sample lists under 300,000 clones, 84% occurring once. Sequencing was performed on peripheral blood. The receptors were sampled from a man aged 50-60 years with acute or convalescent COVID-19.

This chain joins TRBV6-2 or TRBV6-3 and TRBJ1-1, with a possible D match to TRBD1 (6 bases). The V and J ends lost 5 bases and 4 bases respectively, with 17 bases between them. The CDR3 has 15 amino acids. Germline CDR1 MNHEY, CDR2 SVGEGT. CDR3 sequence: CASSADRLRGTEAFF. CDR3 DNA sequence: TGTGCCAGCAGTGCGGACAGATTGAGAGGCACTGAAGCTTTCTTT.

This clone was observed once. The chain has TRBV5-6 and TRBJ2-7; no clear D gene. In germline, CDR1 is SGHDT, CDR2 YYEEEE. This CDR3 has 15 residues. Between the trimmed V and J ends, which lost 0 bases and 2 bases, there was a span of 12 bases. CDR3 amino acids: CASSLGGTTTYEQYF. As DNA, the CDR3 is TGTGCCAGCAGCTTGGGCGGAACTACTACCTACGAGCAGTACTTC.

In the case of this clone: The junction shows a germline mismatch at one end, possibly a read error. This chain joins TRBV7-7 and TRBJ2-3; possible D gene TRBD1, 7 bases. The CDR3 sequence is 17 residues long. Germline V gene lookup returns CDR1 SSHAT and CDR2 FNYEAQ (reference sequence). The CDR3 protein is CASSLGVTGTSTDTQYF. The DNA for the CDR3 is TGTGCTAGCAGCTTGGGGGTGACAGGGACTAGCACAGATACGCAGTATTTT.

The chain couples TRBV9 to TRBJ2-1; 7 bases fit TRBD1. Trimming removed 4 bases from V and 4 bases from J; junction bases left unmatched: 11. Germline V lookup: CDR1 SGDLS, CDR2 YYNGEE. This CDR3 region has 16 residues. CDR3 residues: CASSPPGTGDYNEQFF. DNA for the CDR3: TGTGCCAGCAGCCCCCCTGGAACAGGGGATTACAATGAGCAGTTCTTC.

The chain uses TRBV27 and TRBJ2-1; unclear D gene. The V end was cut by 5 bases, the J end by 8 bases, with 13 bases between. The CDR3 has 13 residues. From germline, CDR1 is MNHEY and CDR2 SMNVEV (reference sequence). The CDR3 DNA reads TGTGCCAGCAGTCTATTGCAGGTGGATGAGCAGTTCTTC. The encoded protein is CASSLLQVDEQFF.

This chain connects TRBV9 to TRBJ1-6; D ambiguous. V dropped 4 bases and J dropped 9 bases, with 17 bases sitting between them. Looked up from germline, CDR1 is SGDLS and CDR2 is YYNGEE. The CDR3 contains 15 residues. The CDR3 region has the DNA TGTGCCAGCAGCCCCTTCGGACTTGCGAGTTCACCCCTCCACTTT. Translating gives CASSPFGLASSPLHF.

This chain connects TRBV6-5 to TRBJ2-7; TRBD1 aligns across 7 bases. The CDR3 is made up of 13 amino acids. V was pared by 5 bases and J by 3 bases, with 4 bases of the junction left unmatched. CDR1 MNHEY and CDR2 SVGAGI come from the germline V gene. Here the CDR3 DNA reads TGTGCCAGCAGTCGGGACAGAGACTACGAGCAGTACTTC. Translating gives CASSRDRDYEQYF.

This sequence joins TRBV6-5 and TRBJ2-7, with D unclear. The CDR3 has 12 amino acids. CDR1 MNHEY and CDR2 SVGAGI come from the germline V gene. Between the trimmed V and J ends, which lost 5 bases and 6 bases, there was a span of 11 bases. The CDR3 spells CASSPPHTEQYF. The CDR3, as DNA: TGTGCCAGCAGTCCCCCTCACACCGAGCAGTACTTC.

This chain connects TRBV12-3 or TRBV12-4 to TRBJ2-7; TRBD2 is a possible D gene (5 bases). This CDR3 comprises 13 residues. V lost 3 bases to trimming and J lost 2 bases, with 8 bases between them. CDR3: CASSFGETYEQYF. The DNA for the CDR3 is TGTGCCAGCAGTTTTGGGGAGACCTACGAGCAGTACTTC.

The chain links TRBV15 to TRBJ2-7, with D unresolved. The CDR3 loop spans 14 amino acids. Trimming left V 0 bases short and J 7 bases short, with 13 bases between. Looked up from germline, CDR1 is LNHNV and CDR2 is YYDKDF (reference sequence). The CDR3, as DNA: TGTGCCACCAGCAGAGATCTAGGCAGTTATGAGCAGTACTTC. Protein product: CATSRDLGSYEQYF. The variable domain in full, completed from reference TRBV15 and TRBJ2-7, reads DAMVIQNPRYQVTQFGKPVTLSCSQTLNHNVMYWYQQKSSQAPKLLFHYYDKDFNNEADTPDNFQSRRPNTSFCFLDIRSPGLGDTAMYLCATSRDLGSYEQYFGPGTRLTVT.